The next 26 T cell receptor beta chains were all read from a single sample in a study of T cell responses to AZD1222 COVID-19 vaccine. TCRdb keeps only in-frame clones here, not all; method: immunoSEQ multiplex PCR. The table includes 140,000 to 150,000 clones, about nine tenths detected once. Sequenced here: peripheral blood, sampled 28 days after the second AZD1222 dose. The receptors were gathered from an adult who received the AZD1222 COVID-19 vaccine.

The rearrangement joins TRBV7-2 to TRBJ2-1; TRBD1 matches at 10 bases. Germline V gene lookup returns CDR1 SGHTA and CDR2 FQGNSA. The CDR3 has 14 amino acids. V trimming: 3 bases; J trimming: 5 bases; junction bases outside the gene matches: 1. The chain's CDR3 is CASSLTGGHNEQFF. CDR3 DNA sequence: TGTGCCAGCAGCTTGACAGGGGGCCACAATGAGCAGTTCTTC.

The chain has TRBV27 and TRBJ2-7; 7 bases agree with TRBD2. In germline, CDR1 is MNHEY, CDR2 SMNVEV (reference sequence). This CDR3 spans 14 amino acids. V shed 2 bases, J shed 5 bases, and the junction held 6 bases outside the gene matches. This CDR3 reads CASSLGGGPNEQYF. Here the CDR3 DNA reads TGTGCCAGCAGTTTAGGGGGAGGGCCTAACGAGCAGTACTTC.

The chain uses TRBV2 and TRBJ2-3; no reliable D call. The germline gives CDR1 SNHLY, CDR2 FYNNEI. CDR3 length equals 16 residues. Trimming cost V 4 bases and J 6 bases, with 20 bases left between them. The CDR3 DNA sequence: TGTGCCAGCAGTGGCTCCGGCCCCCAACCGGCGGATACGCAGTATTTT. Protein sequence: CASSGSGPQPADTQYF.

The V call is TRBV5-1, the J call TRBJ1-2; D gene ambiguous. V was clipped by 0 bases and J by 2 bases, with 11 bases between them. This CDR3 contains 15 residues. CDR1 SGHRS and CDR2 YFSETQ come from the germline V gene. CDR3 DNA sequence: TGCGCCAGCAGCTTGGGAACTGAAACCAACTATGGCTACACCTTC. This encodes CASSLGTETNYGYTF.

CDR3 residues: CASTSQRPGNTEAFF. The CDR3 bases are TGTGCCAGCACCTCCCAGCGCCCGGGGAACACTGAAGCTTTCTTT. The rearrangement links TRBV6-6 to TRBJ1-1; no clear D. The CDR3 totals 15 residues. Germline V gives CDR1 MNHNY, CDR2 SVGAGI (reference sequence). The V end was cut by 7 bases, the J end by 1 base, with 16 bases between.

This sequence joins TRBV3-1 (or the pseudogene TRBV3-2) and TRBJ1-1, with TRBD1 identical over 8 bases. This CDR3 has 14 residues. V was clipped by 4 bases and J by 6 bases; unmatched bases: 7. Germline CDR1 is LGHDT and CDR2 is YNNKEL (reference sequence). In DNA, the CDR3 is TGTGCCAGCAGCCCGGACAGGGCGATGGCTGAAGCTTTCTTT. This sequence encodes CASSPDRAMAEAFF.

DNA of the CDR3: TGTGCCAGCAGCTTAGGACAGGGATCGGAGACCCAGTACTTC. This encodes CASSLGQGSETQYF. The chain couples TRBV7-2 to TRBJ2-5, with TRBD1 matching over 7 bases. Germline CDR1 is SGHTA and CDR2 is FQGNSA. Unmatched junction bases numbered 4, after V lost 1 base and J lost 5 bases. The CDR3 is made up of 14 amino acids.

The chain has TRBV3-1 (or the pseudogene TRBV3-2) and TRBJ1-3; 7 bases line up with TRBD1. The ends lost 8 bases at V and 2 bases at J; junction bases unmatched: 9. This CDR3 has 15 amino acids. Germline V gene lookup returns CDR1 LGHDT and CDR2 YNNKEL (reference sequence). The CDR3 loop reads CASGSRTGTGNTIYF. CDR3 sequence (DNA): TGTGCCAGCGGTTCCCGGACAGGCACTGGAAACACCATATATTTT.

The chain uses TRBV7-2 and TRBJ1-4, with unresolved D. CDR1 SGHTA and CDR2 FQGNSA come from the germline V gene. Between the trimmed V and J ends, which lost 3 bases and 2 bases, there was a span of 7 bases. The CDR3 has 14 residues. CDR3 residues: CASSFGPTNEKLFF. The CDR3 DNA reads as TGTGCCAGCAGCTTCGGACCGACTAATGAAAAACTGTTTTTT.

As to this clone: Germline is not matched at one junction end, which may reflect a read error. The CDR3 bases are TGTGCCAGCGGTGAAAATGAGCAGTACTTC. Its protein is CASGENEQYF. The chain links TRBV6-1 to TRBJ2-7; D not resolved. This CDR3 spans 10 amino acids. Germline V gene sequence: CDR1 MNHNS, CDR2 SASEGT.

The chain recombines TRBV5-6 with TRBJ2-5; D might be TRBD1 (6 bases). Germline V gene data show CDR1 as SGHDT and CDR2 as YYEEEE. The CDR3 length is 15 residues. The germline V and J ends were trimmed by 1 base and 5 bases, with 15 bases remaining between them. In DNA form, the CDR3 reads TGTGCCAGCAGCTTGAACCCCAGGGGAAGGGAGACCCAGTACTTC. This encodes CASSLNPRGRETQYF.

Turning to this clone: The sample contains more than one DNA sequence encoding this CDR3. CDR3 bases: TGCGCCAGCAGCCAAGATCTCTATACTAGCGGGACGGCCTACAATGAGCAGTTCTTC. Translated, it gives CASSQDLYTSGTAYNEQFF. This sequence joins TRBV4-3 and TRBJ2-1; 10 bases line up with TRBD2. V lost 0 bases and J lost 2; bases outside the gene matches: 10. The CDR3 loop spans 19 amino acids. Germline loops: CDR1 LGHNA, CDR2 YSLEER.

V gene TRBV4-2 combines with J gene TRBJ1-5, with D possibly being TRBD1 (5 bases). Trimming took 2 bases from V and 0 from J, leaving 11 bases between them. CDR1 and CDR2 from the germline V gene are LGHNA and YNFKEQ. The CDR3 has 16 residues. CDR3 sequence reads: CASSQSPGNSNQPQHF. CDR3 sequence (DNA): TGTGCCAGCAGCCAATCACCAGGGAATAGCAATCAGCCCCAGCATTTT.

This chain links TRBV27 with TRBJ2-2; 14 nucleotides agree with TRBD2. The V segment lost 9 bases and the J segment 5 bases; nucleotides outside the gene matches: 8. This CDR3 comprises 16 residues. CDR1 is MNHEY and CDR2 is SMNVEV in the germline V gene (reference sequence). CDR3: CASHRLAGGSTGELFF. The CDR3 DNA reads TGTGCCAGTCATCGACTAGCGGGAGGGAGTACCGGGGAGCTGTTTTTT.

The chain couples TRBV5-8 to TRBJ1-3; 7 nucleotides agree with TRBD1. The J segment lost 4 bases and the V segment lost 2 bases, leaving 9 bases of the junction unmatched. The CDR3 length is 16 residues. CDR1 SGHTS and CDR2 YDEGEE come from the germline V gene. CDR3 DNA: TGTGCCAGCAGCTTATCGACAGGGCTCGTAGGAAACACCATATATTTT. This sequence encodes CASSLSTGLVGNTIYF.

The chain links TRBV7-2 to TRBJ2-5; no definite D call. The V end was cut by 2 bases, the J end by 5 bases, with 15 bases between. This CDR3 contains 15 residues. The V gene's germline CDR1 is SGHTA and CDR2 FQGNSA. The chain's CDR3 is CASSLWANFQETQYF. The CDR3 DNA reads TGTGCCAGCAGCTTATGGGCAAATTTTCAGGAGACCCAGTACTTC.

This clone appeared once. The chain combines TRBV3-1 (or the pseudogene TRBV3-2) with TRBJ2-2, with D perhaps TRBD2 (6 bases). Germline loops: CDR1 LGHDT, CDR2 YNNKEL (reference sequence). V was pared by 4 bases and J by 7 bases, with 19 bases between. The CDR3 has 16 residues. CDR3 residues: CASSPGPVGGIGELFF. CDR3 in DNA: TGTGCCAGCAGCCCTGGGCCTGTCGGGGGAATCGGGGAGCTGTTTTTT.

This chain joins TRBV9 and TRBJ2-1; 15 bases fit TRBD2. This CDR3 spans 20 amino acids. Losses at the gene ends were 0 bases for V and 7 bases for J; bases not matched to a gene: 14. Germline-derived CDR1 and CDR2 are SGDLS and YYNGEE. This CDR3 reads CASSVGGTTGTSGRLNEQFF. CDR3 DNA: TGTGCCAGCAGCGTAGGAGGGACTACCGGGACTAGCGGGAGGCTAAATGAGCAGTTCTTC.

The J gene is TRBJ2-7, the V gene TRBV19; D assignment may be TRBD1 or TRBD2 (5 bases each). V lost 6 bases and J lost 5, with 14 bases in between. The germline CDR1 and CDR2 sequences are LNHDA and SQIVND (reference sequence). This CDR3 region has 13 residues. CDR3 in DNA: TGTGCCAGTAGGGTCACTGGGGGTCACGAGCAGTACTTC. This gives the protein CASRVTGGHEQYF.

This clone was picked up one time. This sequence joins TRBV5-1 and TRBJ2-1; 10 bases are a match to TRBD2. The CDR3 extends over 16 amino acids. Germline CDR1 reads SGHRS; CDR2 reads YFSETQ. V shed 0 bases, J shed 8 bases, and the junction held 8 bases outside the gene matches. CDR3 region: CASSLGASGSTYEQFF. DNA for the CDR3: TGCGCCAGCAGCTTGGGTGCTAGCGGGAGTACCTATGAGCAGTTCTTC.

A remark on this clone: Within the sample, other DNA sequences also encode this same CDR3. The rearrangement links TRBV18 to TRBJ1-1; D call uncertain. V lost 3 bases and J lost 1, with 6 bases in between. CDR3 length: 13 residues. Germline assignment: CDR1 KGHSH and CDR2 LQKENI. The CDR3 DNA reads TGTGCCAGCTCACCTGGGGAGAACACTGAAGCTTTCTTT. Translation: CASSPGENTEAFF.

V usage is TRBV24-1 and J usage is TRBJ1-1, with D hard to call. Germline CDR1 is KGHDR and CDR2 is SFDVKD. V shed 5 bases and J shed 5 bases, with 5 bases lying between them. The CDR3 loop spans 11 amino acids. In DNA form, the CDR3 reads TGTGCCACCAGTGTTGGTACTGAAGCTTTCTTT. Its protein is CATSVGTEAFF.

V gene TRBV18 combines with J gene TRBJ2-2, with TRBD1 as a possible D gene (6 bases). Trimming stripped 4 bases from V and 0 bases from J, with 18 bases between. Germline V gene data show CDR1 as KGHSH and CDR2 as LQKENI. The CDR3 contains 18 residues. The CDR3 sequence: CASSLPTGQSTNTGELFF. The CDR3 bases are TGTGCCAGCTCACTTCCAACTGGACAGTCTACGAACACCGGGGAGCTGTTTTTT.

The chain uses TRBV5-5 and TRBJ2-1; D uncertain. The CDR3 is made up of 10 amino acids. V was cut by 7 bases and J by 4 bases, with 3 bases left in between. The germline CDR1 and CDR2 sequences are SGHKS and YYEKEE (reference sequence). CDR3 sequence (DNA): TGTGCCAGCGGATACAATGAGCAGTTCTTC. Translation: CASGYNEQFF.

The V and J genes are TRBV12-3 or TRBV12-4 and TRBJ2-1; D tentatively reads TRBD1 or TRBD2 (5 bases each). This CDR3 has 13 amino acids. Deletions cut 3 bases from V and 10 bases from J, with 13 bases between. CDR3 nucleotide sequence: TGTGCCAGCAGTTTGGGGGATATAGAAGAGCAGTTCTTC. This sequence encodes CASSLGDIEEQFF.

This rearrangement joins TRBV7-2 to TRBJ2-3; D is possibly TRBD2 (5 bases). CDR3 length: 17 residues. Trimming took 5 bases from V and 0 from J, leaving 18 bases between them. The germline V gene encodes CDR1 SGHTA and CDR2 FQGNSA. CDR3 sequence reads: CASSPRKDFTSTDTQYF. As DNA, the CDR3 is TGTGCCAGCAGCCCTAGAAAGGACTTCACTAGCACAGATACGCAGTATTTT.